This T cell receptor beta chain stems from a study of monozygotic twins with inflammatory bowel disease. The authors drew around 2.6 ml of blood from each donor. Germline CDR1 SQVTM, CDR2 ANQGSEA. The CDR3 is made up of 12 amino acids. With respect to this clonotype: Its antigen remains unknown.

One entry per CDR3 protein, without DNA, is what TCRdb gives after re-calling the 5' RACE reads. Its table lists nearly 45,000 distinct CDR3 sequences. Study-wide results and caveats: Immunosuppressive treatments differing between patients may have added repertoire variability.

The material sequenced was blood. The chain carries TRBV29-1 and TRBJ2-5; the D gene TCRdb calls, TRBD1, cannot be checked with no DNA. The clonotype was recovered from a human donor with ulcerative colitis or Crohn's disease, or a healthy co-twin of an affected twin (not recorded which). The CDR3 loop is CSEQTGGETQYF.